These 2 T cell receptor beta chains originate from one sample sequenced in a study of blood T cell repertoires in COVID-19. Produced via immunoSEQ multiplex PCR; TCRdb's table is partial and in-frame only. The sample carries under 200,000 clones, 75% to 90% recorded once. Sequencing was done on a sample of peripheral blood. These receptor sequences come from a woman aged 80 or over with active or convalescent COVID-19.

Notes on this clone: Different DNA sequences within this sample yield the same CDR3. V gene TRBV18 combines with J gene TRBJ1-4; possibly TRBD1 for D (6 bases). Germline lookup yields CDR1 KGHSH and CDR2 LQKENI. There are 15 residues in the CDR3. V lost 1 base, J lost 4 bases, and 10 bases lay in between. The CDR3 protein is CASSPRGGSNEKLFF. For the CDR3, the DNA is TGTGCCAGCTCACCACGAGGGGGAAGTAATGAAAAACTGTTTTTT. The full variable domain, completed using reference TRBV18 and TRBJ1-4, is NAGVMQNPRHLVRRRGQEARLRCSPMKGHSHVYWYRQLPEEGLKFMVYLQKENIIDESGMPKERFSAEFPKEGPSILRIQQVVRGDSAAYFCASSPRGGSNEKLFFGSGTQLSVL.

This sequence joins TRBV4-1 and TRBJ1-4; maybe TRBD1 (5 bases). This CDR3 is 17 amino acids long. From germline, CDR1 is MGHRA and CDR2 YSYEKL. Trimming left V 7 bases short and J 1 base short, with 19 bases between. CDR3: CASKPGPQGRTNEKLFF. For the CDR3, the DNA is TGCGCCAGCAAACCAGGGCCCCAGGGAAGAACTAATGAAAAACTGTTTTTT.